One TCR beta chain is described in this entry. This record comes from a study of blood T cell repertoires in COVID-19. V lost 8 bases and J lost 1; bases outside the gene matches: 4. The CDR3 contains 14 residues. CDR1 is PRHDT, CDR2 FYEKMQ, per germline (reference sequence). Per the study methods: Estimates of nucleated cell counts were drawn from the amplification of reference gene primers. The repertoire was sequenced with immunoSEQ multiplex PCR; TCRdb's copy has only in-frame clones and lacks some. V and J calls and clone size are copied from that table; D and trimming were computed from the DNA. The top ten clones hold around 3.1% of a sample with 200,000 to 250,000 clones, 84% of them seen once.

The J gene is TRBJ2-2, the V gene TRBV13, with TRBD2 matching over 7 bases. The TCR was taken from a woman in her 30s who had recovered from COVID-19. What was sequenced was peripheral blood. CDR3 residues: CASFAGENTGELFF. CDR3 in DNA: TGTGCCAGCTTCGCGGGAGAGAACACCGGGGAGCTGTTTTTT.